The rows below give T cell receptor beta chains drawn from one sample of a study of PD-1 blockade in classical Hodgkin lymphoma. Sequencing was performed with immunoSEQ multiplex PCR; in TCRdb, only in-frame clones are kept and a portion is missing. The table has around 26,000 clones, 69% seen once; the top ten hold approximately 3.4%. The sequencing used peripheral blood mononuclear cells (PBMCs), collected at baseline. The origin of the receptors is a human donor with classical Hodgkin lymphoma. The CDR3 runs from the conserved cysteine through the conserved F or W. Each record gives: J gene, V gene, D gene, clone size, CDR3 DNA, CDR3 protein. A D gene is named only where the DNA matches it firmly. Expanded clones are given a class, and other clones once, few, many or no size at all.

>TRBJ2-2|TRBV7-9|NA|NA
TGTGCCAGCAGCTTAGGGAGGCTGTCCGGGGAGCTGTTTTTT
CASSLGRLSGELFF
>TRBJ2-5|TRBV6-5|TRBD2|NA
TGTGCCAGCAGCCGGAGGGGGCTAGCGGGGGAGACCCAGTACTTC
CASSRRGLAGETQYF
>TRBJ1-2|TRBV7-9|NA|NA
TGTGCCGGCAGCGCCGGAGTAGCGTATGGCTACACCTTC
CAGSAGVAYGYTF
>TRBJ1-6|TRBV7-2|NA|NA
TGTGCCAGCAGCCCCTCTCCGGGACGGAGAAATTCACCCCTCCACTTT
CASSPSPGRRNSPLHF
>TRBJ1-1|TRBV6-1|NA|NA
TGTGCCAGCAGTGAGTTATGGACAGAGATGAACACTGAAGCTTTCTTT
CASSELWTEMNTEAFF
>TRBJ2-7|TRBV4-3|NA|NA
TGCGCCAGCAGCCAAGATCACAGGGATAGGGACGAGCAGTACTTC
CASSQDHRDRDEQYF
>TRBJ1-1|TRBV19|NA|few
TGTGCCAGTAGTATAAGTGTCGCAGGGGCTGAAGCTTTCTTT
CASSISVAGAEAFF
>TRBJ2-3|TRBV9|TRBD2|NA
TGTGCCAGCAGCGTTAGCGGGGGGGCGGTAGATACGCAGTATTTT
CASSVSGGAVDTQYF
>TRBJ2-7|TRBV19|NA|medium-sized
TGTGCCAGTAGTACACGGGACACCACCTACGAGCAGTACTTC
CASSTRDTTYEQYF
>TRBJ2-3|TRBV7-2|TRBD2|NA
TGTGCCAGCAGCTCCGGGGGGGCGTGGGATACGCAGTATTTT
CASSSGGAWDTQYF
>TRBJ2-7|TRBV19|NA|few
TGTGCCAGTAGTGTGGCAGGATACTACGAGCAGTACTTC
CASSVAGYYEQYF
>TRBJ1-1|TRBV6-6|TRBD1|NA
TGTGCCAGCCGACAGGGGGTAAAAGCTTTCTTT
CASRQGVKAFF
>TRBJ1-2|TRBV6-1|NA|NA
TGTGCCAGCAGCGTGGACTCCCGGTATGGCTACACCTTC
CASSVDSRYGYTF
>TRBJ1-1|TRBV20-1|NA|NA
TGCAGCGCGGGAGCAGAAGCTTTCTTT
CSAGAEAFF
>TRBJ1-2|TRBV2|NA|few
TGTGCCAGCAGTGATGACCCCGGGAACTATGGCTACACCTTC
CASSDDPGNYGYTF
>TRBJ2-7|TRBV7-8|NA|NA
TGTGCCAGCAGCTTACGTATCAGCTCCTACGAGCAGTACTTC
CASSLRISSYEQYF
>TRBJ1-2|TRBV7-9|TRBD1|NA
TGTGCCAGCAGCTTGGCAGGGGGTATAGATGGCTACACCTTC
CASSLAGGIDGYTF
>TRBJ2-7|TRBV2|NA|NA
TGTGCCAGCAGTGAAGCCTGGGGCTCCTACGAGCAGTACTTC
CASSEAWGSYEQYF
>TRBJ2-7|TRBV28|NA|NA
TGTGCCAGCAGTTTTACCTGGCCGGACTACGAGCAGTACTTC
CASSFTWPDYEQYF
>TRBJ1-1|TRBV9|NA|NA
TGTGCCAGCAGCGCGCGCCCCGAAGGCACTGAAGCTTTCTTT
CASSARPEGTEAFF
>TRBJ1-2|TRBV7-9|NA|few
TGTGCCAGCAGTCCTCGGACTCTCCCCGACTATGGCTACACCTTC
CASSPRTLPDYGYTF
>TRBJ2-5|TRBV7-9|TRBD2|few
TGTGCCAGCAGCACTAATGGACTAGCGGGGTGGGAGACCCAGTACTTC
CASSTNGLAGWETQYF
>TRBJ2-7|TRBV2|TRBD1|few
TGTGCCAGCAGTGAATCGGAACAGGGGGCTGACGAGCAGTACTTC
CASSESEQGADEQYF
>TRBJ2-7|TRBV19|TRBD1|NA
TGTGCCAGTAGTGCCGACAGGGGGCTCTACGAGCAGTACTTC
CASSADRGLYEQYF